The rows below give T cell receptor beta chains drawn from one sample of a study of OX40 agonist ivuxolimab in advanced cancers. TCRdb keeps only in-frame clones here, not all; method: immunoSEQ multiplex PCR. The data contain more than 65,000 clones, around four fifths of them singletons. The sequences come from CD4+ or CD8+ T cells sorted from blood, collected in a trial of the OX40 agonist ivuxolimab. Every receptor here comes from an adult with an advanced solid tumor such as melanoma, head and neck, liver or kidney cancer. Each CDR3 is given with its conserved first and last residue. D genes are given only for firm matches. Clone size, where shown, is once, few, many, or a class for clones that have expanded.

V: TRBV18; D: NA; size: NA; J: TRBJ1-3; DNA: TGTGCCAGCTCACCAGAGACAGCCTCTGGAAACACCATATATTTT; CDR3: CASSPETASGNTIYF
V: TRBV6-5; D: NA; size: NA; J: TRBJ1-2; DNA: TGTGCCATCAGTGACGGGGGCTGGTATGGCTACACCTTC; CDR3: CAISDGGWYGYTF
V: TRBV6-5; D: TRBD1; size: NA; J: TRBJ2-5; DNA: TGTGCCAGCAGTTTCGGGCAGGGGGAACAAGAGACCCAGTACTTC; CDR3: CASSFGQGEQETQYF
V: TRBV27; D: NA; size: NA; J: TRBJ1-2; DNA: TGTGCCAGCAGTTCTCCACTCACGCCGGGACTGGGCGGCTACACCTTC; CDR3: CASSSPLTPGLGGYTF
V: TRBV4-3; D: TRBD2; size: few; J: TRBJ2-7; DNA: TGCGCCAGCAGCCAGAGGTCGGGACTAGCGGGAGAGGAGCAGTACTTC; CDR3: CASSQRSGLAGEEQYF
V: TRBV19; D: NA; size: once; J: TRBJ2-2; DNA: TGTGCCAGTAGTATAGGAGTCCCTCGGGCCACCGGGGAGCTGTTTTTT; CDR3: CASSIGVPRATGELFF
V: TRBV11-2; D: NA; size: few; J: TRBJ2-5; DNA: TGTGCCAGCAGCACCCAGGGCCAAGAGACCCAGTACTTC; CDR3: CASSTQGQETQYF
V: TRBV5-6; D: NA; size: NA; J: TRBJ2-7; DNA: TGTGCCAGCAGCCCAAGGGGAGAAAAATACGAGCAGTACTTC; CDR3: CASSPRGEKYEQYF
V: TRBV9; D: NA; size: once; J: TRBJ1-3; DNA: TGTGCCAGCAGCGTTGAAGGGGGAAACACCATATATTTT; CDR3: CASSVEGGNTIYF
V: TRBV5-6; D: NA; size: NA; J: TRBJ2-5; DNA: TGTGCCAGCAGCGTTCAGGGGTACCAAGAGACCCAGTACTTC; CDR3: CASSVQGYQETQYF
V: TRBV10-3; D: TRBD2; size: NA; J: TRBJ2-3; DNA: TGTGCCATCAGGTCCGAAGTGCGGGAGTATCCAATGCAGTATTTT; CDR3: CAIRSEVREYPMQYF
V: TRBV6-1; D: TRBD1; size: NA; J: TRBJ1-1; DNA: TGTGCCAGCAGTGAAGCCCGATCAGGGGGCGCGGGCACTGAAGCTTTCTTT; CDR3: CASSEARSGGAGTEAFF
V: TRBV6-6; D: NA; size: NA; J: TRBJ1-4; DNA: TGTGCCAGCAGTCGGGGGGGCGTAGAAGAAAAACTGTTTTTT; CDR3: CASSRGGVEEKLFF
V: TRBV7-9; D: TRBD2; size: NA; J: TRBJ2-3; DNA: TGTGCCAGCAGCTTAGCGAGAGGGAGGGGCTCAGATACGCAGTATTTT; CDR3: CASSLARGRGSDTQYF
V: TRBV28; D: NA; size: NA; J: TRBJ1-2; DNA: TGTGCCAGCAGTTTAACGGGGGGGCGCGGGTATGGCTACACCTTC; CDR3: CASSLTGGRGYGYTF
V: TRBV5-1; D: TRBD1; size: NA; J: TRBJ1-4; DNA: TGCGCCAGCAGCGGATTTGGGGACAGGTCTGAAAAACTGTTTTTT; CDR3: CASSGFGDRSEKLFF
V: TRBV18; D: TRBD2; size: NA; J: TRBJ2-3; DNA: TGTGCCAGCTCACCTTTGGGGGGGGACAGCACAGATACGCAGTATTTT; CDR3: CASSPLGGDSTDTQYF
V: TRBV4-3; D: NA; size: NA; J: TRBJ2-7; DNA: TGCGCCAGCAGCCAGGCTAGCGAATACGAGCAGTACTTC; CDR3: CASSQASEYEQYF
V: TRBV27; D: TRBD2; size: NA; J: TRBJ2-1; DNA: TGTGCCAGCAGTTTATATGGCGGGGGGGATAGCTCCTACAATGAGCAGTTCTTC; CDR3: CASSLYGGGDSSYNEQFF
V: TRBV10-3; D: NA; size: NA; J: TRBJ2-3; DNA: TGTGCCATCAGTGAGTTGGGAACAGATACGCAGTATTTT; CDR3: CAISELGTDTQYF
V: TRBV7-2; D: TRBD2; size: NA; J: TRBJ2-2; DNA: TGTGCCAGCGGGCTAGCGGGAGGTGACACCGGGGAGCTGTTTTTT; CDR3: CASGLAGGDTGELFF
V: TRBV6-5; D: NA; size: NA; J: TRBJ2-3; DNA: TGTGCCAGCAGTTACTTGATGGATCGAGATACGCAGTATTTT; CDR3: CASSYLMDRDTQYF
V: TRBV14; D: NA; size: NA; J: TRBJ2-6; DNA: TGTGCCAGCAGCCCCGGACGGAGCTCTGGGGCCAACGTCCTGACTTTC; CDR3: CASSPGRSSGANVLTF
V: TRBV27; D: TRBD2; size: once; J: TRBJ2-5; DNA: TGTGCCAGCAGTCCGTGGGGGGGTTGGGAAGAGACCCAGTACTTC; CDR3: CASSPWGGWEETQYF